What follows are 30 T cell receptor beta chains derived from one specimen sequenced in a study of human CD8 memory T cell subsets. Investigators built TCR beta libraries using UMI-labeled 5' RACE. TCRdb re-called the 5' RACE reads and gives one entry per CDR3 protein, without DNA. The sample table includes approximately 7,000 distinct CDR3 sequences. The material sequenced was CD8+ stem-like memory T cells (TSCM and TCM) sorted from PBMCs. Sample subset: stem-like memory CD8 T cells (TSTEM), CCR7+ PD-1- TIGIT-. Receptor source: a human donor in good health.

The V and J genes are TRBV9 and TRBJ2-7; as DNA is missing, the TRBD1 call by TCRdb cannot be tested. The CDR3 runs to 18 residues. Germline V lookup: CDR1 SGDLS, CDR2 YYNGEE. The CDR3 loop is CASSVGGRSPKGVSEQYF. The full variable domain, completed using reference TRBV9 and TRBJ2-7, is DSGVTQTPKHLITATGQRVTLRCSPRSGDLSVYWYQQSLDQGLQFLIQYYNGEERAKGNILERFSAQQFPDLHSELNLSSLELGDSALYFCASSVGGRSPKGVSEQYFGPGTRLTVT.

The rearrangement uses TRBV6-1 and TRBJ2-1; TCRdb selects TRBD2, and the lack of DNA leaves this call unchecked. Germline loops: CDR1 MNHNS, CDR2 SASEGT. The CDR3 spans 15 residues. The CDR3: CASSDKSGSGNEQFF.

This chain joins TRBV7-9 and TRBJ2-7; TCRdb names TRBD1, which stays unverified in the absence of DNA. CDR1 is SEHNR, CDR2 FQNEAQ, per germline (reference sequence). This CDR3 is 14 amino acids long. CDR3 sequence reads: CASSLGTGTHEQYF.

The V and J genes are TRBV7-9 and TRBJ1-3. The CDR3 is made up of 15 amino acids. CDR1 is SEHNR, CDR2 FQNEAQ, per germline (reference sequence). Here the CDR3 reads CASSFEGGSGNTIYF. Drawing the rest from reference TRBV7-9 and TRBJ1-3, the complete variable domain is DTGVSQNPRHKITKRGQNVTFRCDPISEHNRLYWYRQTLGQGPEFLTYFQNEAQLEKSRLLSDRFSAERPKGSFSTLEIQRTEQGDSAMYLCASSFEGGSGNTIYFGEGSWLTVV.

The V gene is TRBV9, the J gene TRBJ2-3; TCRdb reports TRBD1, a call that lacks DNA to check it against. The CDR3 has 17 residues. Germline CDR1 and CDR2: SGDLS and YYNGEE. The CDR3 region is CASSVGGNGIVGDTQYF. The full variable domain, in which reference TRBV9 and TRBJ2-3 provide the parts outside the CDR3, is DSGVTQTPKHLITATGQRVTLRCSPRSGDLSVYWYQQSLDQGLQFLIQYYNGEERAKGNILERFSAQQFPDLHSELNLSSLELGDSALYFCASSVGGNGIVGDTQYFGPGTRLTVL.

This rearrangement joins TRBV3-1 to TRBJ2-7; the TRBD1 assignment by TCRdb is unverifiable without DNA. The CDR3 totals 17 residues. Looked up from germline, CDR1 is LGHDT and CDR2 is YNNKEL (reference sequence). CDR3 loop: CASSQGLDAGPTYEQYF.

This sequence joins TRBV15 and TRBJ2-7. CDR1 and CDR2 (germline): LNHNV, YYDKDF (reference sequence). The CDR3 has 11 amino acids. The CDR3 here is CATGGEHEQYF.

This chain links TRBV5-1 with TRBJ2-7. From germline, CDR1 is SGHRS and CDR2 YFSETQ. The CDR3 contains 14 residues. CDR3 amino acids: CASSLDKGPYEQYF. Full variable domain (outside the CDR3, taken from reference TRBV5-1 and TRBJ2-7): KAGVTQTPRYLIKTRGQQVTLSCSPISGHRSVSWYQQTPGQGLQFLFEYFSETQRNKGNFPGRFSGRQFSNSRSEMNVSTLELGDSALYLCASSLDKGPYEQYFGPGTRLTVT.

The CDR3 is CASSFPSGGEETQYF. The chain links TRBV5-4 to TRBJ2-5; TCRdb indicates TRBD2, and absent DNA this call remains unverified. Per the germline V gene, CDR1 is SGHNT and CDR2 is YYREEE (reference sequence). The CDR3 consists of 15 residues.

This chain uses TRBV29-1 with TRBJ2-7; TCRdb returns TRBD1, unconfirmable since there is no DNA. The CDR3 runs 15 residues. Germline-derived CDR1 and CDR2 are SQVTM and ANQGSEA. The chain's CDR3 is CSARFGTGESSEQYF.

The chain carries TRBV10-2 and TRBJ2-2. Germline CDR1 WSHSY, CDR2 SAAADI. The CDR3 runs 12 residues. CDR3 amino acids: CASRVTTGELFF.

CDR3 in amino acids: CASTLPGSDEQYF. V gene TRBV28 combines with J gene TRBJ2-7; TCRdb selects TRBD1, and the lack of DNA leaves this call unchecked. CDR3 length equals 13 residues. The germline V gene has CDR1 MDHEN and CDR2 SYDVKM. The whole variable domain, remainder taken from reference TRBV28 and TRBJ2-7, is DVKVTQSSRYLVKRTGEKVFLECVQDMDHENMFWYRQDPGLGLRLIYFSYDVKMKEKGDIPEGYSVSREKKERFSLILESASTNQTSMYLCASTLPGSDEQYFGPGTRLTVT.

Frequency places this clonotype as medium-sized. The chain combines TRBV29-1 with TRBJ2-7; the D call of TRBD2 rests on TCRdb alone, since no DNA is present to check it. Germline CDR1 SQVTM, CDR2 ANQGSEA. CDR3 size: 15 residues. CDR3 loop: CSVTLGTSGTYEQYF.

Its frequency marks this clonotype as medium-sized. The chain's CDR3 is CASSFNTEAFF. The J gene is TRBJ1-1, the V gene TRBV28. The CDR3 spans 11 residues. Germline CDR1 is MDHEN and CDR2 is SYDVKM.

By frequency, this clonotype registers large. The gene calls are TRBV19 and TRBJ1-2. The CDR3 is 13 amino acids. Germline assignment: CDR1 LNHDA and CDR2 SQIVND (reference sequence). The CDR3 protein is CASSIGGGDGYTF.

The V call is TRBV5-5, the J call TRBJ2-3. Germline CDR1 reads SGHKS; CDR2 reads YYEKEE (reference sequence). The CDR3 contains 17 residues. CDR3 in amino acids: CASSPRGVGGRTDTQYF.

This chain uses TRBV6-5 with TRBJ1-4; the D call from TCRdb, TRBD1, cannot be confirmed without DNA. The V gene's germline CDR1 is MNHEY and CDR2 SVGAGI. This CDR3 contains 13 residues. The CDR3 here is CASSYTSGGKLFF.

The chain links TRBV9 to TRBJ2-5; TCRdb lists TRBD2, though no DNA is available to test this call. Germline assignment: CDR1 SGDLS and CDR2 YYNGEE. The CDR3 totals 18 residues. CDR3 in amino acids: CASSVGGTSSKGQETQYF.

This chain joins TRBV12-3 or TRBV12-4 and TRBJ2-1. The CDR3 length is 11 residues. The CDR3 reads CASRVGNEQFF.

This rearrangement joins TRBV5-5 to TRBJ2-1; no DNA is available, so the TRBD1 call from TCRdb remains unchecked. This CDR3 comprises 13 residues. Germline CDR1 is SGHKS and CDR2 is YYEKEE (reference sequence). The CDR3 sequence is CASRQDFYNEQFF.

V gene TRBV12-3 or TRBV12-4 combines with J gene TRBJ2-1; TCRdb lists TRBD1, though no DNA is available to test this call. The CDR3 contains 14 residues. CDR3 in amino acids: CASSPPGRHNEQFF.

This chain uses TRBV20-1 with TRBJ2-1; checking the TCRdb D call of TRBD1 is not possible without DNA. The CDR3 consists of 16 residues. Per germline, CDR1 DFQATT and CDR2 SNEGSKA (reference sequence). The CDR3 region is CSARDIGWGLQTEQFF.

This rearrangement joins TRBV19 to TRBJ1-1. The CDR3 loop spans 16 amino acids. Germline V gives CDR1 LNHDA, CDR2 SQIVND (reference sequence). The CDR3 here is CASSIGPSGLNTEAFF.

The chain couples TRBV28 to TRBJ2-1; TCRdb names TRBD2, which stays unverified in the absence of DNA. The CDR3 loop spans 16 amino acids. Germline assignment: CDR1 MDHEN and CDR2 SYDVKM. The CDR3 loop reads CASSLSASGSYNEQFF. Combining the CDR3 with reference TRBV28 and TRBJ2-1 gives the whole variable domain DVKVTQSSRYLVKRTGEKVFLECVQDMDHENMFWYRQDPGLGLRLIYFSYDVKMKEKGDIPEGYSVSREKKERFSLILESASTNQTSMYLCASSLSASGSYNEQFFGPGTRLTVL.

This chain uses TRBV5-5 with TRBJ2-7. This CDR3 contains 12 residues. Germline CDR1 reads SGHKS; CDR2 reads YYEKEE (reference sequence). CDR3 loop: CASGSDAYEQYF.

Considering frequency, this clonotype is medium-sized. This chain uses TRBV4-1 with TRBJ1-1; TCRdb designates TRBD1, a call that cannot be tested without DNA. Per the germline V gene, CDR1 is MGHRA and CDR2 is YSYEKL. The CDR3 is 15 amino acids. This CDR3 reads CASSKGPGGNTEAFF.

The chain's CDR3 is CASSSSGVTPDTQYF. This chain uses TRBV7-8 with TRBJ2-3; TCRdb designates TRBD2, a call that cannot be tested without DNA. Germline V gene sequence: CDR1 SGHVS, CDR2 FQNEAQ. This CDR3 comprises 15 residues.

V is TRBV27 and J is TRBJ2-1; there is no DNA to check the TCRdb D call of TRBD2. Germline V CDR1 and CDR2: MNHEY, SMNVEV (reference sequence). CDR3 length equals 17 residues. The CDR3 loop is CASGSLAGAFDHNEQFF.

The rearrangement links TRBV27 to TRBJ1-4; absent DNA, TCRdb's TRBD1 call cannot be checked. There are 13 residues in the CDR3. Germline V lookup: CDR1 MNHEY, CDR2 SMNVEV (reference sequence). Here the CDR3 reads CASARGYNEKLFF.

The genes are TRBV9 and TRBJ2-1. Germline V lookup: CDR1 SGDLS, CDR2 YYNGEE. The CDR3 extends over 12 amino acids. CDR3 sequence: CASSAPRREQFF. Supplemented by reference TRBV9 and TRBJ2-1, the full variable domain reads DSGVTQTPKHLITATGQRVTLRCSPRSGDLSVYWYQQSLDQGLQFLIQYYNGEERAKGNILERFSAQQFPDLHSELNLSSLELGDSALYFCASSAPRREQFFGPGTRLTVL.